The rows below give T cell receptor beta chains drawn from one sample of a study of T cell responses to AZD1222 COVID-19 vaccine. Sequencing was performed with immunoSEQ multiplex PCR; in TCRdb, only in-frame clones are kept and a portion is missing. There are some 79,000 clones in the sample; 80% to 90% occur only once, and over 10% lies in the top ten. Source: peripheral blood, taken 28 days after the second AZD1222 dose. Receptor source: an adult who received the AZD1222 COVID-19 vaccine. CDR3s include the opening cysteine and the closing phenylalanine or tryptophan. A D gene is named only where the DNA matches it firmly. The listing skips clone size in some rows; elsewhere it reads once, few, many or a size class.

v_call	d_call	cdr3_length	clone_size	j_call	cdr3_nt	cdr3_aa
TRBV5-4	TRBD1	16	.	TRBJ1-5	TGTGCCAGCAGCTCGGAGGGGTGGCAGGGGGGTCAGCCCCAGCATTTT	CASSSEGWQGGQPQHF
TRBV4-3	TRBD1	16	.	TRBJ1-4	TGCGCCAGCAGCCAAGGGGGACAGGCGAAAAATGAAAAACTGTTTTTT	CASSQGGQAKNEKLFF
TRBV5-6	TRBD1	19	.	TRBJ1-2	TGTGCCAGCAGCTTGGCCCCGTTGGGACAGGGGGCATCCGCTTATGGCTACACCTTC	CASSLAPLGQGASAYGYTF
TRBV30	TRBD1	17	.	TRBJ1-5	TGTGCCTGGAGCCGGGACAGGGTAGGGGATAGCAATCAGCCCCAGCATTTT	CAWSRDRVGDSNQPQHF
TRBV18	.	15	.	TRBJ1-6	TGTGCCAGCTCACCTGTGCAGGCGAACAATTCACCCCTCCACTTT	CASSPVQANNSPLHF
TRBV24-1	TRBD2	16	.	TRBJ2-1	TGTGCCACCAGTGACTCTAGCGGGACCTCCTACAATGAGCAGTTCTTC	CATSDSSGTSYNEQFF
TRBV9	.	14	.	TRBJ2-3	TGTGCCAGCAGCGTAGGGCTAGCTATAGATACGCAGTATTTT	CASSVGLAIDTQYF
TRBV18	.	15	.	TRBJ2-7	TGTGCCAGCTCACGTCCGGGGACGGGCTCCTACGAGCAGTACTTC	CASSRPGTGSYEQYF
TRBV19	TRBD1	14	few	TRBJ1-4	TGTGCCAGTAGTGTACGACAGGGGAATGAAAAACTGTTTTTT	CASSVRQGNEKLFF
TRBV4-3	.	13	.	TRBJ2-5	TGCGCCAGCAGCCAAGATCGGGGAAATACCCAGTACTTC	CASSQDRGNTQYF
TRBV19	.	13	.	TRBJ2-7	TGTGCCAGTAGTATCCCCGGATGGTACGAGCAGTACTTC	CASSIPGWYEQYF
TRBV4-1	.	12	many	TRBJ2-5	TGCGCCAGCAGCCAAGATGTGGGGACCCAGTACTTC	CASSQDVGTQYF
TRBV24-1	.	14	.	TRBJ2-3	TGTGCCACCAGCTCCGGGAAATGGGACAAGGCGCAGTATTTT	CATSSGKWDKAQYF
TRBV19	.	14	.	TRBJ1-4	TGTGCCAGTAGCACAGGAACAACTAATGAAAAACTGTTTTTT	CASSTGTTNEKLFF
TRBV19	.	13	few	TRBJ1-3	TGTGCCAGTAGCCAGGGAGTTGGAAACACCATATATTTT	CASSQGVGNTIYF
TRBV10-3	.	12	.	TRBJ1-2	TGTGCCATCAGAGCGGGTATCTATGGCTACACCTTC	CAIRAGIYGYTF
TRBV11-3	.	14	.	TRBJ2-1	TGTGCCAGCAGCTTAGGACAGAATTACAATGAGCAGTTCTTC	CASSLGQNYNEQFF
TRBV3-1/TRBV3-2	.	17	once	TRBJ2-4	TGTGCCAGCAGCCACGGAGACCCAAACCCAGCCAAAAACATTCAGTACTTC	CASSHGDPNPAKNIQYF
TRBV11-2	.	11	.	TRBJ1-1	TGTGCCAGCAGCTTCGGGGGGGGAGCTTTCTTT	CASSFGGGAFF
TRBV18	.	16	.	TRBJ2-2	TGTGCCAGCTCCCTCATTAGGCACGTGAACACCGGGGAGCTGTTTTTT	CASSLIRHVNTGELFF
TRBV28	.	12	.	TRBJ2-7	TGTGCCAGCATGGGGGAGGTCGTCGGGCAGTACTTC	CASMGEVVGQYF
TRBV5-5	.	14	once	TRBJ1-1	TGTGCCAGCAGCTTTAACAGATTGAACACTGAAGCTTTCTTT	CASSFNRLNTEAFF
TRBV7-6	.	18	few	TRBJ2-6	TGTGCCAGCAGCTTAGCGCGAAGTAGCTCCTCTGGGGCCAACGTCCTGACTTTC	CASSLARSSSSGANVLTF
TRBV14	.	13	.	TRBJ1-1	TGTGCCAGCAGCCCGTTCGGGGGCACTGAAGCTTTCTTT	CASSPFGGTEAFF
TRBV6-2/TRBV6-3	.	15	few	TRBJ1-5	TGTGCCAGCAGTTACTCACAGGGACCCAATCAGCCCCAGCATTTT	CASSYSQGPNQPQHF
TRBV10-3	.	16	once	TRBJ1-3	TGTGCCATCAGTGAGGAGCGGCTTAGCTCTGGAAACACCATATATTTT	CAISEERLSSGNTIYF
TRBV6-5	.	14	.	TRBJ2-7	TGTGCCAGCAGCCCCGGCAGATCCTATGACGAGCAGTACTTC	CASSPGRSYDEQYF
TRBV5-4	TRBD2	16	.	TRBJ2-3	TGTGCCAGCAGCTTGGGGGGCGGGAGAGGCACAGATACGCAGTATTTT	CASSLGGGRGTDTQYF
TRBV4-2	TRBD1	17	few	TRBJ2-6	TGTGCCAGCTCTAGGGACAGGGACTACTCTGGGGCCAACGTCCTGACTTTC	CASSRDRDYSGANVLTF
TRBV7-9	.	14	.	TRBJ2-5	TGTGCCAGCAGCTTAGCACTAGCAGGAGAGACCCAGTACTTC	CASSLALAGETQYF
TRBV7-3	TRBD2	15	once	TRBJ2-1	TGTGCCAGCAGCATTCTAGCGGGGCCTTACAATGAGCAGTTCTTC	CASSILAGPYNEQFF
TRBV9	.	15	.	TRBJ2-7	TGTGCCAGCAGCGTAGGTCCGGGAGTTAAGGACGAGCAGTACTTC	CASSVGPGVKDEQYF
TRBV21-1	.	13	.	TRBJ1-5	TGTGCCAGCAGCAAAGGGTGGCCTCAGCCCCAGCATTTT	CASSKGWPQPQHF